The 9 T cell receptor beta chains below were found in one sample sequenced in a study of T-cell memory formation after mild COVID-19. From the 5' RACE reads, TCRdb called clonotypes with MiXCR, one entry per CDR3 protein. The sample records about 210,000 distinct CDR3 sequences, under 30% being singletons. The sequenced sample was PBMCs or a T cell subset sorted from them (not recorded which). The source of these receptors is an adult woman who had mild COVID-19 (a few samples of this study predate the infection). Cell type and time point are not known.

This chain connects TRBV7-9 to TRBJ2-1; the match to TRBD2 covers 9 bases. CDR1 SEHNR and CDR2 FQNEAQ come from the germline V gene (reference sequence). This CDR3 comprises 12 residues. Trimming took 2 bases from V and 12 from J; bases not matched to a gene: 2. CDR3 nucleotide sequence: TGTGCCAGCAGCTTACAGACTAGCGGGCAGTTCTTC. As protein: CASSLQTSGQFF.

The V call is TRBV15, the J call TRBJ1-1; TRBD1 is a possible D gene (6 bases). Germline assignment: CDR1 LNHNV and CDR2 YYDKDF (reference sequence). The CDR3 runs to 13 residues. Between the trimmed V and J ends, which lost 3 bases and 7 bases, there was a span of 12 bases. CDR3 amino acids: CATSRDGQFEAFF. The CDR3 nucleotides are TGTGCCACCAGCAGGGATGGACAGTTTGAAGCTTTCTTT.

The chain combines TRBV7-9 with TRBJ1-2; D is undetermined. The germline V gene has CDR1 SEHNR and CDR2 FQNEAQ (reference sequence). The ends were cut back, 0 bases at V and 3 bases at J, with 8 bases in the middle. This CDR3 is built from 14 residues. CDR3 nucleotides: TGTGCCAGCAGCTTAGCCGGGGAGGACTATGGCTACACCTTC. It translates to CASSLAGEDYGYTF.

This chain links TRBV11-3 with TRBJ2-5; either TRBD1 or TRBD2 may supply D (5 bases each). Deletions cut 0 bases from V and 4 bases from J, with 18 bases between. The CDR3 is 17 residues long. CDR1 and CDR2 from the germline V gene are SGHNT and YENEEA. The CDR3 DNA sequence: TGTGCCAGCAGCTTAGATCATGTAGTCACAGGAGGAGAGACCCAGTACTTC. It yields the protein CASSLDHVVTGGETQYF.

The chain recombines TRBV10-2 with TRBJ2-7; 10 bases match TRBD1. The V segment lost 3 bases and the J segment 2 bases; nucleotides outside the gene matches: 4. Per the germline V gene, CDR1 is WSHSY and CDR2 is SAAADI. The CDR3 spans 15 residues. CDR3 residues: CASSDLGTGAYEQYF. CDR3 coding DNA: TGCGCCAGCAGTGATCTGGGGACAGGGGCCTACGAGCAGTACTTC.

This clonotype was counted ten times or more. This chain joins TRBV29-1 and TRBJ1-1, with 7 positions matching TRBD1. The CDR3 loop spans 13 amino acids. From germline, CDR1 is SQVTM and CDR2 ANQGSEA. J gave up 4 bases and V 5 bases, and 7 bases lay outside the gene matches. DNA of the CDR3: TGCAGCGTTAGTGGACAGGTTGGCACTGAAGCTTTCTTT. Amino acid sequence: CSVSGQVGTEAFF.

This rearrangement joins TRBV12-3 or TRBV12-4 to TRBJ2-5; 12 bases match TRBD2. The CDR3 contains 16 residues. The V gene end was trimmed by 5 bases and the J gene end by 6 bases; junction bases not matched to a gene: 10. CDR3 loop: CASSILAGGRGKTQYF. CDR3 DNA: TGTGCCAGCAGTATACTAGCGGGGGGACGAGGGAAGACCCAGTACTTC.

The CDR3 sequence: CSARTGTVSIGYTF. CDR3 nucleotides: TGCAGTGCTAGAACCGGCACCGTTTCTATCGGCTACACCTTC. The chain joins TRBV20-1 to TRBJ1-2; D uncertain. The CDR3 contains 14 residues. Trimming took off 2 bases at V and 8 bases at J, with 18 bases between the two ends. Looked up from germline, CDR1 is DFQATT and CDR2 is SNEGSKA (reference sequence).

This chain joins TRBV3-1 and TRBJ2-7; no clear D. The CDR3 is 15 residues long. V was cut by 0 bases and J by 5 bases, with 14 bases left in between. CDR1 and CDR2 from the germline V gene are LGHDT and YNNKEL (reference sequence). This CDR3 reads CASSQDRRASDEQYF. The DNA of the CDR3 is TGTGCCAGCAGCCAAGATCGAAGGGCTTCAGACGAGCAGTACTTC.